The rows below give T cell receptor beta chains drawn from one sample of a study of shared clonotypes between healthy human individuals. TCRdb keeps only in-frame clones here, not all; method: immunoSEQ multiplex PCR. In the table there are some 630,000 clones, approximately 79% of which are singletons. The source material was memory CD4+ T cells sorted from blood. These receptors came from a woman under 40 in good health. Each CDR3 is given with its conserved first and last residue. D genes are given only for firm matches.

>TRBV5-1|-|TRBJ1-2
CASRDEDYGYTF
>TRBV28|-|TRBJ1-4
CASSSQGVANEKLFF
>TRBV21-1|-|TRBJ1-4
CASMATNEKLFF
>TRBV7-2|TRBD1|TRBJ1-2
CASSIDREYGYTF
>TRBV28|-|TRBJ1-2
CASSSGSPNYGYTF
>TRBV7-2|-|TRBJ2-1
CASSLAHIINEQFF
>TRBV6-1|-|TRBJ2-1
CASSGGNYNEQFF
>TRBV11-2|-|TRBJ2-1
CASSFPTGKNEQFF
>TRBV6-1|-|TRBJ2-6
CASSAGSSGANVLTF
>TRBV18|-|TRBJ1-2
CASSPNWEKGYTF
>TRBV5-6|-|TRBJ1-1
CASSLGGRRLNTEAFF
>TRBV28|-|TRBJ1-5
CASRINSNQPQHF
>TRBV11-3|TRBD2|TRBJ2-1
CASSLDHSGSPYNEQFF
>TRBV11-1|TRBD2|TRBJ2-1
CASSSRLAGGKRSYNEQFF
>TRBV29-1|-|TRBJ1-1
CSVEPYRGATEAFF
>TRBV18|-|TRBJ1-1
CASSPLARGIANTEAFF
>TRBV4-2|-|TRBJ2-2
CASSWNSANTGELFF
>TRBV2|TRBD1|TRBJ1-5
CASSDRDRGQPQHF
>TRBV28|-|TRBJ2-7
CASSLPTGLRHEQYF
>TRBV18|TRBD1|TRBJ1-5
CASSPTGKNQPQHF
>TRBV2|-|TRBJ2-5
CASSRQDPGTQYF
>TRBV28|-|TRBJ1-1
CASNLPGDMNTEAFF